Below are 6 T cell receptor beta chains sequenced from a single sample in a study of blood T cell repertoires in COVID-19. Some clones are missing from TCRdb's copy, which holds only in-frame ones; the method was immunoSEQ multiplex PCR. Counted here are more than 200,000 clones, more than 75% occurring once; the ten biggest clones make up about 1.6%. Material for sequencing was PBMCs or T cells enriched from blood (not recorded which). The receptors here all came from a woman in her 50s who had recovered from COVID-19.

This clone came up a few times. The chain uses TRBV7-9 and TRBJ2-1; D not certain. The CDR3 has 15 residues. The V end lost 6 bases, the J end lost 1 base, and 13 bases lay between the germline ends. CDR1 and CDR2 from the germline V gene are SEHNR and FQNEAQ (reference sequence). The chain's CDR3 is CASRTDFNSYNEQFF. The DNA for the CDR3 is TGTGCCAGCAGAACTGACTTCAATTCCTACAATGAGCAGTTCTTC.

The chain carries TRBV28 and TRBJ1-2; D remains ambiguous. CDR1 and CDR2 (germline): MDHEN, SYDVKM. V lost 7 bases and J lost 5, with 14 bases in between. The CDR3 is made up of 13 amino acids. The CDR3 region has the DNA TGTGCCAGCAAAATAGACAAGCAATATGGCTACACCTTC. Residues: CASKIDKQYGYTF.

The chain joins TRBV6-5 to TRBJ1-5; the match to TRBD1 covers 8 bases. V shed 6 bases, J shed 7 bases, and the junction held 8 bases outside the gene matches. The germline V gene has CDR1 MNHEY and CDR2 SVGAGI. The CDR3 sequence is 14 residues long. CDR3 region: CASSSDRGGQPQHF. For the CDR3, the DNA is TGTGCCAGCAGCTCCGACAGGGGAGGACAGCCCCAGCATTTT.

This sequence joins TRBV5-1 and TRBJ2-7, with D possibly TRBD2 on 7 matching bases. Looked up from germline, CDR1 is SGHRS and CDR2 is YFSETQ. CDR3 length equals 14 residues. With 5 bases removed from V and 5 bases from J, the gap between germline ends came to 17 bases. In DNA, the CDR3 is TGCGCCAGCAGAGGGGGGGCTAGCTTCAACGAGCAGTACTTC. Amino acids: CASRGGASFNEQYF.

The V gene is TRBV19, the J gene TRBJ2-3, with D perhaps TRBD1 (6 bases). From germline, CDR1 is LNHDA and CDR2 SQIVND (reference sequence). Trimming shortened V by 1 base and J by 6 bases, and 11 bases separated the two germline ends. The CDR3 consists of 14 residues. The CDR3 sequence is CASSIGQGMDTQYF. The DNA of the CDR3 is TGTGCCAGTAGTATAGGCCAGGGGATGGATACGCAGTATTTT.

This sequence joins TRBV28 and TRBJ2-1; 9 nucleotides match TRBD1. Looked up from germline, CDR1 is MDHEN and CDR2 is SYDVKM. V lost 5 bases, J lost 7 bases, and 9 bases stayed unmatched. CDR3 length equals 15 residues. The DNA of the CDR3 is TGTGCCAGCAGTCTCCCCTTGACAGGGGGGAATGAGCAGTTCTTC. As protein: CASSLPLTGGNEQFF.